These T cell receptor beta chains were read from a single sample in a study of CD8 T cells in ankylosing spondylitis. TCRdb passed the 5' RACE reads through MiXCR, listing each CDR3 protein once. Among around 770,000 distinct CDR3 sequences listed, around 17% were seen once. Sequenced input: blood, either unsorted or a sorted T cell fraction (not recorded which). These receptor sequences come from a male donor with ankylosing spondylitis. CDR3s include the opening cysteine and the closing phenylalanine or tryptophan. A D gene is named only where the DNA matches it firmly. For some rows the clone size is stated as once, few or many, or as a class when expanded; others skip it.

CDR3 DNA,CDR3 protein,J gene,D gene,clone size,V gene
TGTGCCAGCAGTCCTCAACTATTGGGGCGGGAGACCCAGTACTTC,CASSPQLLGRETQYF,TRBJ2-5,NA,NA,TRBV12-3/TRBV12-4
TGCAGTGCTAGAGATTCGAACCGGGGTTATGGCTACACCTTC,CSARDSNRGYGYTF,TRBJ1-2,NA,few,TRBV20-1
TGTGCCAGCAGCTTCTCAGGAGGGGTGTCCTACAATGAGCAGTTCTTC,CASSFSGGVSYNEQFF,TRBJ2-1,NA,few,TRBV7-2
TGTGCCACCAGTGACAGAGTAACGAACACCGGGGAGCTGTTTTTT,CATSDRVTNTGELFF,TRBJ2-2,NA,NA,TRBV24-1
TGCGCCAGCAGCCAATCGGGACAGACCGGCGATTCACCCCTCCACTTT,CASSQSGQTGDSPLHF,TRBJ1-6,TRBD1,few,TRBV4-1
TGTGCCAGCAGCTTGTCGACTAGCGGGAGGGTAAATAAGTACTTC,CASSLSTSGRVNKYF,TRBJ2-7,TRBD2,NA,TRBV7-2
TGTGCCAGCAGCTTAGCCCAGCGTGACTACGAGCAGTACTTC,CASSLAQRDYEQYF,TRBJ2-7,NA,few,TRBV7-9
TGTGCCAGCAGCCCCAGGGCCCAGGGAGACTACGAGCAGTACTTC,CASSPRAQGDYEQYF,TRBJ2-7,NA,NA,TRBV11-3
TGTGCCAGCAGCGCCCGGAGAAGCGGGGGTAATGAGCAGTTCTTC,CASSARRSGGNEQFF,TRBJ2-1,TRBD2,few,TRBV9
TGTGCCAGCAGCTTGCACAGGGCACCCACGAACACCGGGGAGCTGTTTTTT,CASSLHRAPTNTGELFF,TRBJ2-2,NA,NA,TRBV5-6
TGTGCCAGCAAAGGGACAGGGGGCGCAGATACGCAGTATTTT,CASKGTGGADTQYF,TRBJ2-3,TRBD1,few,TRBV2
TGCAGCGTTGGCTGGCGGGGTTCCTACGAGCAGTACTTC,CSVGWRGSYEQYF,TRBJ2-7,NA,NA,TRBV29-1
TGTGCCTGGGAACGGAAGAACACTGAAGCTTTCTTT,CAWERKNTEAFF,TRBJ1-1,NA,NA,TRBV30
TGTGCCAGTAGTATCGATTGGGGGACTGAAGCTTTCTTT,CASSIDWGTEAFF,TRBJ1-1,NA,NA,TRBV19
TGCGCCAGCAGCGGACGGACTAGCGGGCTTGTAGATACGCAGTATTTT,CASSGRTSGLVDTQYF,TRBJ2-3,TRBD2,few,TRBV5-1
TGCAGTGCTAGAGATCGGCGGGAGACCTCGTACGAGCAGTACTTC,CSARDRRETSYEQYF,TRBJ2-7,TRBD2,NA,TRBV20-1
TGTGCCAGCAGCAAAGGGGGTTTTGGAAACACCATATATTTT,CASSKGGFGNTIYF,TRBJ1-3,NA,NA,TRBV21-1
TGCGCCAGCAGCTCCTTCGGGGATCCCTACAATGAGCAGTTCTTC,CASSSFGDPYNEQFF,TRBJ2-1,NA,NA,TRBV5-1
TGTGCCAGCAGCTCATCTTGGGGTGAGCAGTTCTTC,CASSSSWGEQFF,TRBJ2-1,NA,few,TRBV12-3/TRBV12-4
TGTGCCAGCAGCCAAAACGGACAGGGACGTTCACCCCTCCACTTT,CASSQNGQGRSPLHF,TRBJ1-6,TRBD1,few,TRBV3-1
TGCAGCGTTTGGACGAATAACTATGGCTACACCTTC,CSVWTNNYGYTF,TRBJ1-2,NA,many,TRBV29-1
TGCGCCAGCAGCCAAGGGTGGAATCACCAACTACCCTACGAGCAGTACTTC,CASSQGWNHQLPYEQYF,TRBJ2-7,NA,few,TRBV4-1
TGTGCCAGCAGTTCATCTCGCGCCCACTCCTACAATGAGCAGTTCTTC,CASSSSRAHSYNEQFF,TRBJ2-1,NA,few,TRBV27
TGCAGCGTCGGACAGACCTATGGCTACACCTTC,CSVGQTYGYTF,TRBJ1-2,NA,NA,TRBV29-1
TGTGCCACAGCCCCGACAGGGTTCTACGAGCAGTACTTC,CATAPTGFYEQYF,TRBJ2-7,TRBD1,NA,TRBV10-3
TGCGCCAGCCGGGGATCCCAGGGCTACGAGCAGTACTTC,CASRGSQGYEQYF,TRBJ2-7,NA,NA,TRBV5-1
TGCAGTGCCAGGGCAGGACTGAAATACAATGAGCAGTTCTTC,CSARAGLKYNEQFF,TRBJ2-1,NA,few,TRBV20-1
TGCAGCGTCCCGAATCCCAAGGGAGTTGAAGCTTTCTTT,CSVPNPKGVEAFF,TRBJ1-1,NA,NA,TRBV29-1
TGTGCCAGCAGTTTAGCGCAGCTAGCTGGGGCGACAGATACGCAGTATTTT,CASSLAQLAGATDTQYF,TRBJ2-3,NA,NA,TRBV12-3/TRBV12-4
TGTGCCAGCAGCGTAAGTAGCGGTGGGGCTAGCGGACAAGAGACCCAGTACTTC,CASSVSSGGASGQETQYF,TRBJ2-5,TRBD2,NA,TRBV9
TGCAGTGCACGGACTCCCCCGGGGGATACGCAGTATTTT,CSARTPPGDTQYF,TRBJ2-3,NA,few,TRBV20-1
TGTGCCAGCAGTCCCTTAGGGGGGTACCCTGAAAACATTCAGTACTTC,CASSPLGGYPENIQYF,TRBJ2-4,NA,NA,TRBV12-3/TRBV12-4
TGCGCCAGCAGCTCCGGGGGGAAGGGATCACCCCTCCACTTT,CASSSGGKGSPLHF,TRBJ1-6,NA,many,TRBV4-1
TGTGCCAGCAGTTTTGGGACAGAGACTCAGCCCCAGCATTTT,CASSFGTETQPQHF,TRBJ1-5,TRBD1,few,TRBV12-3/TRBV12-4
TGCGCCAGCAGCCAAGAGGAAGGAGGTCGGGGGGCGCCCTTACAAGAGACCCAGTACTTC,CASSQEEGGRGAPLQETQYF,TRBJ2-5,NA,NA,TRBV4-1
TGTGCCAGCAGCCAAGATTCTGGAGGAAACACCATATATTTT,CASSQDSGGNTIYF,TRBJ1-3,NA,few,TRBV4-2
TGTGCCAGCAGTCCTGGCAGGGAGAAAAGAAACACCATATATTTT,CASSPGREKRNTIYF,TRBJ1-3,NA,NA,TRBV6-1
TGTGCCAGCAGTTTGACCTCTAGCGGGGGGGCCTACAATGAGCAGTTCTTC,CASSLTSSGGAYNEQFF,TRBJ2-1,TRBD2,NA,TRBV12-3/TRBV12-4
TGTGCCAGCAGTGAAGCCGGAAGGGGGCAGGTGGACTATGGCTACACCTTC,CASSEAGRGQVDYGYTF,TRBJ1-2,TRBD1,NA,TRBV6-1
TGTGCCAGCCAGACCTCTGGGAACACTGAAGCTTTCTTT,CASQTSGNTEAFF,TRBJ1-1,NA,NA,TRBV28
TGCGCCAGCAGCCGGGACAGGACTGGACTTCAGTTCTTC,CASSRDRTGLQFF,TRBJ2-1,TRBD1,many,TRBV5-1
TGCAGTGCGGCCGGGACTAGCTCTAGCACAGATACGCAGTATTTT,CSAAGTSSSTDTQYF,TRBJ2-3,TRBD2,few,TRBV20-1
TGTGCCAGCAGTCCCATACCCAATTACACCGGGGAGCTGTTTTTT,CASSPIPNYTGELFF,TRBJ2-2,NA,NA,TRBV27
TGTGCCACCAACCCCAGGCGGAACTCCTACAATGAGCAGTTCTTC,CATNPRRNSYNEQFF,TRBJ2-1,NA,few,TRBV15
TGCAGTGCTAGGACTTCCCCGGGGGATGAGCAGTTCTTC,CSARTSPGDEQFF,TRBJ2-1,NA,few,TRBV20-1
TGTGCCAGCAGCTTAAGTGTGTCCCCCGGCACAGATACGCAGTATTTT,CASSLSVSPGTDTQYF,TRBJ2-3,NA,NA,TRBV7-3
TGTGCCAGCAGCGTAAACACTTATAATTCACCCCTCCACTTT,CASSVNTYNSPLHF,TRBJ1-6,NA,few,TRBV9
TGCAGTGCTGGCGGGACCTACAATGAGCAGTTCTTC,CSAGGTYNEQFF,TRBJ2-1,NA,NA,TRBV20-1
TGTGCCAGCAGTTTATCAGGGGATTATGGCTACACCTTC,CASSLSGDYGYTF,TRBJ1-2,NA,many,TRBV27
TGTGCCAGCAGCTTAGAAAGGGGCTCCGGCACAGATACGCAGTATTTT,CASSLERGSGTDTQYF,TRBJ2-3,NA,few,TRBV7-8
TGTGCCAGCAGCCAAGATCCTGCGGGGGGCTCCTACAATGAGCAGTTCTTC,CASSQDPAGGSYNEQFF,TRBJ2-1,TRBD2,NA,TRBV3-1
TGTGCCAGCTCACAGTACCGGGACAGGGTATACGAGCAGTACTTC,CASSQYRDRVYEQYF,TRBJ2-7,TRBD1,few,TRBV18
TGTGCCAGCAGCCCCTACCACACAGATACGCAGTATTTT,CASSPYHTDTQYF,TRBJ2-3,NA,NA,TRBV7-3
TGTGCCAGCAGCTTAGAGGGGACAAAAGGGGAGGGCAAAAACATTCAGTACTTC,CASSLEGTKGEGKNIQYF,TRBJ2-4,NA,NA,TRBV7-8
TGTGCCAGCAGCCCCGATGGGAACTCACCCCTCCACTTT,CASSPDGNSPLHF,TRBJ1-6,NA,NA,TRBV11-2
TGTGCCAGCAGTTCTCCTGGGCCTACTGAAGCTTTCTTT,CASSSPGPTEAFF,TRBJ1-1,NA,NA,TRBV6-5
TGTGCCAGCAGCCCGGGACAGAATCCTAACTATGGCTACACCTTC,CASSPGQNPNYGYTF,TRBJ1-2,TRBD1,NA,TRBV3-1
TGTGCCAGCAGCTTAGGTTCTCCGGGACTAGCGGGAGTGTGGGGCAATGAGCAGTTCTTC,CASSLGSPGLAGVWGNEQFF,TRBJ2-1,TRBD2,NA,TRBV11-2